This TCR beta chain was profiled in a study of cytomegalovirus exposure and HLA in healthy donors. Study-wide context: A subsequent analysis reported that the approximately 120 validation repertoires were produced on the same platform that had also been used for the roughly 670 first-cohort repertoires.

TCRdb keeps only in-frame clones here, not all; method: immunoSEQ multiplex PCR. The sample yields 150,000 to 200,000 clones, about 82% seen once. Germline CDR1 reads KGHSH; CDR2 reads LQKENI. The CDR3 totals 13 residues. V dropped 6 bases and J dropped 5 bases, with 13 bases sitting between them. The chain combines TRBV18 with TRBJ1-1; D uncertain. Sequencing was performed on PBMCs. This sequence originates from a woman between 18 and 29 years old in good health and CMV-seronegative. CDR3 amino acids: CASSTRVLTEAFF. CDR3 sequence (DNA): TGTGCCAGCTCTACGAGGGTATTAACTGAAGCTTTCTTT. Filled out from reference TRBV18 and TRBJ1-1, the complete variable domain reads NAGVMQNPRHLVRRRGQEARLRCSPMKGHSHVYWYRQLPEEGLKFMVYLQKENIIDESGMPKERFSAEFPKEGPSILRIQQVVRGDSAAYFCASSTRVLTEAFFGQGTRLTVV.